This entry lists 7 T cell receptor beta chains sequenced from one sample in a study of cytomegalovirus exposure and HLA in healthy donors. Primers included in the PCR were 60 Vbeta and 13 Jbeta primers. Repertoires were generated with immunoSEQ multiplex PCR, while TCRdb's copy carries only in-frame clones and drops some. The sample lists 190,000 or so clones; under 90% were seen once. Sequencing was done on a sample of PBMCs. The receptors stem from a boy younger than 10 in good health and CMV-seronegative.

V usage is TRBV7-8 and J usage is TRBJ2-7, with 9 positions matching TRBD1. With 4 bases clipped from V and 4 bases from J, the junction kept 8 bases outside the gene matches. Looked up from germline, CDR1 is SGHVS and CDR2 is FQNEAQ. The CDR3 spans 15 residues. For the CDR3, the DNA is TGTGCCAGCAGCTCTTCCGGGACAGGGCTTTACGAGCAGTACTTC. This sequence encodes CASSSSGTGLYEQYF.

The rearrangement joins TRBV7-9 to TRBJ2-3; 7 bases are a match to TRBD1. V lost 5 bases, J lost 6 bases, and 11 bases stayed unmatched. CDR3 length equals 15 residues. Germline assignment: CDR1 SEHNR and CDR2 FQNEAQ (reference sequence). CDR3 sequence reads: CASSDRDRPLDTQYF. DNA for the CDR3: TGTGCCAGCAGCGACCGGGACAGACCGCTGGATACGCAGTATTTT.

The chain is built from TRBV6-1 and TRBJ1-4; 12 bases map to TRBD1. CDR3 length: 18 residues. Germline CDR1 reads MNHNS; CDR2 reads SASEGT. Trimming removed 2 bases from V and 8 bases from J; junction bases left unmatched: 12. The chain's CDR3 is CASSESAGQGATGEKLFF. The CDR3 bases are TGTGCCAGCAGTGAATCGGCGGGACAGGGGGCGACTGGCGAAAAACTGTTTTTT.

This clone appeared a few times. J is TRBJ1-1 and V is TRBV4-3; weak D call: TRBD1 (6 bases). Trimming pared 1 base from V and 1 base from J, leaving 10 bases between. The CDR3 extends over 15 amino acids. Germline loops: CDR1 LGHNA, CDR2 YSLEER. In DNA, the CDR3 is TGCGCCAGCAGCCAAGTGGCCAGGGGGAACACTGAAGCTTTCTTT. It yields the protein CASSQVARGNTEAFF.

The J gene is TRBJ1-1, the V gene TRBV10-3; 9 positions match TRBD1. The V and J ends lost 0 bases and 7 bases, in that order; junction bases with no gene match: 3. The CDR3 has 14 amino acids. Germline CDR1 and CDR2: ENHRY and SYGVKD. CDR3 in DNA: TGTGCCATCAGTGAGTCACAGGGGGCGGGTGAAGCTTTCTTT. It encodes CAISESQGAGEAFF.

The chain has TRBV7-2 and TRBJ2-7, with 9 bases matching TRBD2. CDR3 length: 16 residues. With V trimmed by 7 bases and J by 7 bases, 17 bases remained unmatched. CDR1 and CDR2 from the germline V gene are SGHTA and FQGNSA. CDR3 nucleotide sequence: TGTGCCAGCACCCATCAGATCGGCGGGGGGGCGGGGGAGCAGTACTTC. Encoded protein: CASTHQIGGGAGEQYF. Together with reference TRBV7-2 and TRBJ2-7, the CDR3 gives the full variable domain: GAGVSQSPSNKVTEKGKDVELRCDPISGHTALYWYRQSLGQGLEFLIYFQGNSAPDKSGLPSDRFSAERTGGSVSTLTIQRTQQEDSAVYLCASTHQIGGGAGEQYFGPGTRLTVT.

This sequence joins TRBV4-1 and TRBJ1-2; 10 bases are a match to TRBD1. J gave up 6 bases and V 5 bases, and 6 bases lay outside the gene matches. This CDR3 region has 14 residues. CDR1 and CDR2 (germline): MGHRA, YSYEKL. This CDR3 reads CASSYPGQGHGYTF. DNA for the CDR3: TGCGCCAGCAGCTACCCGGGACAGGGGCATGGCTACACCTTC.